This TCR beta chain was sequenced during a study of regulatory dendritic cells for organ transplantation. Study-wide points: Regulatory dendritic cells appeared to expand memory CD8+ clones less than mature ones.

Note on this clone: Antigen: not known.

CDR1 GTSNPN and CDR2 SVGIG come from the germline V gene (reference sequence). The CDR3 runs 19 residues. After removal of 2 bases from V and 1 base from J, the junction contained 15 bases not matched to a gene. Assay: immunoSEQ multiplex PCR; the TCRdb copy retains only in-frame clones and omits some. The sample has nearly 30,000 clones; approximately 79% are singletons. The chain carries TRBV30 and TRBJ2-2; 8 bases fit TRBD2. The sequenced sample consisted of memory CD4+ T cells from blood. The subset denotes: CD45RO+ memory T cells. This TCR was sampled from a human donor in good health. As DNA, the CDR3 is TGTGCCTGGAGTACCCACAAGAGCGGACTAGCATTGAACACCGGGGAGCTGTTTTTT. Protein: CAWSTHKSGLALNTGELFF.